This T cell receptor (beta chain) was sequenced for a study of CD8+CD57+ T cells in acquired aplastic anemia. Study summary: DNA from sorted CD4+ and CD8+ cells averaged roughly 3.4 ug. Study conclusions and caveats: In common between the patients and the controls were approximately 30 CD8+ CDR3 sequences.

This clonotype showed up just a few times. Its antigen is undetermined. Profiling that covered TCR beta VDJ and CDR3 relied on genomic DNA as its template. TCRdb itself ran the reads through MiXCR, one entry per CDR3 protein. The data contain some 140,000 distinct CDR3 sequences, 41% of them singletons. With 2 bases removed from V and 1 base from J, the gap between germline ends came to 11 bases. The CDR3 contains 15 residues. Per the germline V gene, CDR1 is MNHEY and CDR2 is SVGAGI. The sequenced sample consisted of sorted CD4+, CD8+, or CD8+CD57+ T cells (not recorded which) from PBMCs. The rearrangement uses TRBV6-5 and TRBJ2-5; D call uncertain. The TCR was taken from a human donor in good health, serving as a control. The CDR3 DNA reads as TGTGCCAGCAGTTACGGCGGACGGAGCCAAGAGACCCAGTACTTC. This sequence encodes CASSYGGRSQETQYF.